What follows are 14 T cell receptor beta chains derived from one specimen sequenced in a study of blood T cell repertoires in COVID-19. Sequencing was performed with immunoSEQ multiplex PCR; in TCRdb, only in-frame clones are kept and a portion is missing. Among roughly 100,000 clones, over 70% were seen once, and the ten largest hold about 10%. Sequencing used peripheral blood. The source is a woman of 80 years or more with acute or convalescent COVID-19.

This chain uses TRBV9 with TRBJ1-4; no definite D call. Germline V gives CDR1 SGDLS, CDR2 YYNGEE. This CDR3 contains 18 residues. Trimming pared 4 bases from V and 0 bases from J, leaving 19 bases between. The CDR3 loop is CASSPRGGWGATNEKLFF. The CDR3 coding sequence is TGTGCCAGCAGCCCCAGAGGAGGTTGGGGAGCAACTAATGAAAAACTGTTTTTT.

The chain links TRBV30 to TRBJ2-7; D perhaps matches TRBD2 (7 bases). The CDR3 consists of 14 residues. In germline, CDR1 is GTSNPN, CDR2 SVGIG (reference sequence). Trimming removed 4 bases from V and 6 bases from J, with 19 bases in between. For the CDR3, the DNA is TGTGCCTGGAACCCCTTGGGGGGGCGGGGCGAGCAGTACTTC. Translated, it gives CAWNPLGGRGEQYF.

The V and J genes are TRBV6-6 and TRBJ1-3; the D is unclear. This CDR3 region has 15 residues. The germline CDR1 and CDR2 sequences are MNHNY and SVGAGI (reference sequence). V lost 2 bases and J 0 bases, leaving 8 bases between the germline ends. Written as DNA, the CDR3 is TGTGCCAGCAGTTACCGAGATTTCTCTGGAAACACCATATATTTT. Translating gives CASSYRDFSGNTIYF.

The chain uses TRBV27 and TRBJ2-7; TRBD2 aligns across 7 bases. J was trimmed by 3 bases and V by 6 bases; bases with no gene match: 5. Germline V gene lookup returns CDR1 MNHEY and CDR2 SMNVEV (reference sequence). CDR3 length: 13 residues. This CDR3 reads CASRGPGGYEQYF. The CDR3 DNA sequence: TGTGCCAGCAGGGGTCCGGGAGGCTACGAGCAGTACTTC.

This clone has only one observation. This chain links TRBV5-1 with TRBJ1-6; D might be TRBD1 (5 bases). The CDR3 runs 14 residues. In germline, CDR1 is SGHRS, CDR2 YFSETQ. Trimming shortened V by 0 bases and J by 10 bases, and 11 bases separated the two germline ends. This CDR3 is CASSLAGFGSPLHF. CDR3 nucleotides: TGCGCCAGCAGCTTGGCAGGGTTTGGATCACCCCTCCACTTT.

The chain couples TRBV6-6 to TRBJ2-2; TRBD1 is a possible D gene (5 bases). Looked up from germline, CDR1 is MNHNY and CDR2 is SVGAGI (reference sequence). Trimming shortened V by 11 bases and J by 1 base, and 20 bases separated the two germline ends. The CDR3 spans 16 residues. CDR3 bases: TGTGCCGCCGAAAACTGGGGCTTTGGGAACACCGGGGAGCTGTTTTTT. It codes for CAAENWGFGNTGELFF.

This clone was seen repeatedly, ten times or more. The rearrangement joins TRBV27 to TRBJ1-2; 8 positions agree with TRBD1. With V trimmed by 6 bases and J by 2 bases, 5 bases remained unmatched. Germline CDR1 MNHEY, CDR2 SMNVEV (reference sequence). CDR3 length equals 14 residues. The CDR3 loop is CASRITGGNYGYTF. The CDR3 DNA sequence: TGTGCCAGCAGGATCACAGGGGGAAACTATGGCTACACCTTC.

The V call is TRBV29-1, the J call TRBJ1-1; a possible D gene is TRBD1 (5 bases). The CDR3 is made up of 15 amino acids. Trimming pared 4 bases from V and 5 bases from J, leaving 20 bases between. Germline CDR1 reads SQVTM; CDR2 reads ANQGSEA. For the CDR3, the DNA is TGCAGCGTTGCAACACGACAGCTCCTTTTAACTGAAGCTTTCTTT. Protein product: CSVATRQLLLTEAFF.

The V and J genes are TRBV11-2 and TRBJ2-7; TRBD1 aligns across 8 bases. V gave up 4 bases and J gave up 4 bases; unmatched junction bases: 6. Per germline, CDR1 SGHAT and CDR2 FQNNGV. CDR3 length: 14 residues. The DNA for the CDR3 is TGTGCCAGCAGCTACCGGGACAGGAATTACGAGCAGTACTTC. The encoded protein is CASSYRDRNYEQYF.

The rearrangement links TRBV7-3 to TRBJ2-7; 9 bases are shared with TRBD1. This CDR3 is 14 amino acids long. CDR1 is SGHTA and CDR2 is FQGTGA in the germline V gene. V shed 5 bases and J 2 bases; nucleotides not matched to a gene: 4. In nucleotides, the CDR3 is TGTGCCAGCAGCCCTGGACAGGGGACCTACGAGCAGTACTTC. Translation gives CASSPGQGTYEQYF.

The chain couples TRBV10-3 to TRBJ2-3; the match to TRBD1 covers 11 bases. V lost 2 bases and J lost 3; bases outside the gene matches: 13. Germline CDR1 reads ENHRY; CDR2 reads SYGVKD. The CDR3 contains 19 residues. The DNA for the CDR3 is TGTGCCATCAGTGAGCGTACCGGGACAGGGGGTAAGGGTACAGATACGCAGTATTTT. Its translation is CAISERTGTGGKGTDTQYF.

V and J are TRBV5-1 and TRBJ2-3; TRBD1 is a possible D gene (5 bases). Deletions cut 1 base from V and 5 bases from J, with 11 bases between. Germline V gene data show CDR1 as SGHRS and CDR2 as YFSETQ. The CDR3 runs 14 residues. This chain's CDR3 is CASSLQGAKDTQYF. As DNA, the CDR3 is TGCGCCAGCAGCTTGCAAGGGGCGAAAGATACGCAGTATTTT.

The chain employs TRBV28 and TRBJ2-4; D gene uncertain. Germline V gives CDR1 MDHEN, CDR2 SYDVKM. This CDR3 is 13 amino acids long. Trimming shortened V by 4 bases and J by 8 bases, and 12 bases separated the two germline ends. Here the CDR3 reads CASSSPPADIQYF. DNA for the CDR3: TGTGCCAGCAGTTCCCCCCCTGCGGACATTCAGTACTTC. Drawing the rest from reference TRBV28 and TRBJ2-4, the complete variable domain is DVKVTQSSRYLVKRTGEKVFLECVQDMDHENMFWYRQDPGLGLRLIYFSYDVKMKEKGDIPEGYSVSREKKERFSLILESASTNQTSMYLCASSSPPADIQYFGAGTRLSVL.

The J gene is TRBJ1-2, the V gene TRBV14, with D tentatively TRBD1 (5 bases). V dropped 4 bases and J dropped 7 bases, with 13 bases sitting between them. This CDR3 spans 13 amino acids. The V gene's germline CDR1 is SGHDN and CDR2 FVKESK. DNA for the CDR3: TGTGCCAGCAGCCCCCTGACAGATAGTGGCTACACCTTC. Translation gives CASSPLTDSGYTF. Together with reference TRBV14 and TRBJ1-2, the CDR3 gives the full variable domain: EAGVTQFPSHSVIEKGQTVTLRCDPISGHDNLYWYRRVMGKEIKFLLHFVKESKQDESGMPNNRFLAERTGGTYSTLKVQPAELEDSGVYFCASSPLTDSGYTFGSGTRLTVV.